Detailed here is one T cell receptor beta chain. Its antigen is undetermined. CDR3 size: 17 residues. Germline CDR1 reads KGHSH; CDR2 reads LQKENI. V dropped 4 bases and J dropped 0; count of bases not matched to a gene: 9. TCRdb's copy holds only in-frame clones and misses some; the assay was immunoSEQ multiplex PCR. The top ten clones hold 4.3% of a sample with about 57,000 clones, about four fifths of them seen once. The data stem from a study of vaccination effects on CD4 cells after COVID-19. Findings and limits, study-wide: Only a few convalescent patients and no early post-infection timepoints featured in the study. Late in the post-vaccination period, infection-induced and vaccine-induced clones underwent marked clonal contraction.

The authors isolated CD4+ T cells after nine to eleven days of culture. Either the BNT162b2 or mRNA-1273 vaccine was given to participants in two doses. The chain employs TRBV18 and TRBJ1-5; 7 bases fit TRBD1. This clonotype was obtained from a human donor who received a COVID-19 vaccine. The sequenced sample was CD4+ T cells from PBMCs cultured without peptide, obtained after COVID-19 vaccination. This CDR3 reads CASSRQGIRDSNQPQHF. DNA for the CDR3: TGTGCCAGCTCACGACAGGGTATCCGGGATAGCAATCAGCCCCAGCATTTT.